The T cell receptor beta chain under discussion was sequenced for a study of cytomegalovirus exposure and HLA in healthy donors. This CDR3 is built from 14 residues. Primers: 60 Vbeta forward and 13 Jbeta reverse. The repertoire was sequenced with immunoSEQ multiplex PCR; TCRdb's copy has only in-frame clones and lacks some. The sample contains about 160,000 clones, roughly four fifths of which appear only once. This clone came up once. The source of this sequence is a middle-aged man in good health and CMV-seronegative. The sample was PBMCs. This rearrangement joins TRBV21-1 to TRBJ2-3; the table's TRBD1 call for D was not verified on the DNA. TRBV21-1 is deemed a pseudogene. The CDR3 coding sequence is TGTGCCAGCAGCAGCCACAGAGACACAGATACGCAGTATTTT. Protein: CASSSHRDTDTQYF.